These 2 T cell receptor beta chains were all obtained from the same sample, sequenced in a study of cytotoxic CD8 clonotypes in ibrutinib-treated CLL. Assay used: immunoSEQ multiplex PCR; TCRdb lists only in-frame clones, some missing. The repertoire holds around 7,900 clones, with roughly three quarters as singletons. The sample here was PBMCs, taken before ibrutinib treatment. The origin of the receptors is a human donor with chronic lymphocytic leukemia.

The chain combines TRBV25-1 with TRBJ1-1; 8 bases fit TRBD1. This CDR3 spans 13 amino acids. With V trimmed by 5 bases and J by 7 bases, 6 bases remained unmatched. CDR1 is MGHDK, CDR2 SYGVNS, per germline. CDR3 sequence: CASSTTGAREAFF. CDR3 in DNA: TGTGCCAGCAGTACGACAGGGGCCCGTGAAGCTTTCTTT.

In nucleotides, the CDR3 is TGTGCCAGCAGTTTAGCGGGAGGGCCATTGGATGAGCAGTTCTTC. It yields the protein CASSLAGGPLDEQFF. The rearrangement joins TRBV28 to TRBJ2-1; 9 bases fit TRBD2. The V gene end was trimmed by 2 bases and the J gene end by 8 bases; junction bases not matched to a gene: 7. This CDR3 has 15 amino acids. Germline values: CDR1 MDHEN, CDR2 SYDVKM.